The following is a TCR beta chain sequence with its context. This clonotype occurred many times. Its antigen remains undetermined. No much larger clonotype is one base removed from it; base qualities were not supplied. The data belong to a study of T cell repertoires in cytomegalovirus infection (dated by TCRdb to 2018 to 2020). With regard to the full study: The HLA type of each donor mattered for the analysis, because public TCR beta signatures pointed to carriage of CMV infection along with the matching HLA type. Results and caveats for the whole study, not just this receptor: In both this cohort and an independent roughly 350-donor cohort, the cumulative frequency of public TCR beta family members distinguished carriers of CMV infection plus the relevant HLA type. In the ex vivo response, HLA-C-restricted CMV-specific TCR beta clonotypes were dominant, and in two of eight donors the single most frequent clonotype came from this HLA-C-restricted group.

The instrument was an Illumina HiSeq 1500. TCRdb trimmed the raw reads at Q25, called clones with MiXCR and kept productive beta chains. All rows with the same CDR3 protein become a single entry with the most common DNA and genes. This sample lists some 220,000 distinct CDR3 sequences; more than 9% were detected once. The ten largest clones represent approximately 1.6% of the sample. From the cysteine up to the phenylalanine, the CDR3 has a length of 15 residues. Of all the DNA, just the CDR3 is kept, 45 bases in frame from base 1. The V and J ends are trimmed by 6 bases and 0 bases, leaving 12 bases between them. The germline V gene specifies MGHDK as CDR1 and SYGVNS as CDR2.

The V and J segments used are TRBV25-1 and TRBJ1-3, with the D gene uncertain. Sequencing was carried out using PBMCs. The sequence derives from a human donor in good health (CMV status not recorded). Some clones in this sample may be carry-over from other donors' samples. This receptor carries the CDR3 CASSYGSSSGNTIYF. The DNA sequence reads TGTGCCAGCAGCTACGGGTCGAGCTCTGGAAACACCATATATTTT.